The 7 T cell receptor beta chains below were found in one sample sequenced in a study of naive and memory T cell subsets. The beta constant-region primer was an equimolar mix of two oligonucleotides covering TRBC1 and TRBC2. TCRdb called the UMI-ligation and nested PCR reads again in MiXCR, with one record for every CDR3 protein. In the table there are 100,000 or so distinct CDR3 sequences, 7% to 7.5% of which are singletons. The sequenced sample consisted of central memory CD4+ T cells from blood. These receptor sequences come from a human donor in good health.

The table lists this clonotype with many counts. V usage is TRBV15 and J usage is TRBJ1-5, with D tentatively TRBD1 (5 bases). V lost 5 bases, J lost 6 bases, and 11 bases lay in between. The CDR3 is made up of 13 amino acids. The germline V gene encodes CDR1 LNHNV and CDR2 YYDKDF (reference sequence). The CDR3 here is CATSGRVRQPQHF. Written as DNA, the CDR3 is TGTGCCACCAGCGGCAGGGTACGTCAGCCCCAGCATTTT. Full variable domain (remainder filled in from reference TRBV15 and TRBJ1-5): DAMVIQNPRYQVTQFGKPVTLSCSQTLNHNVMYWYQQKSSQAPKLLFHYYDKDFNNEADTPDNFQSRRPNTSFCFLDIRSPGLGDTAMYLCATSGRVRQPQHFGDGTRLSIL.

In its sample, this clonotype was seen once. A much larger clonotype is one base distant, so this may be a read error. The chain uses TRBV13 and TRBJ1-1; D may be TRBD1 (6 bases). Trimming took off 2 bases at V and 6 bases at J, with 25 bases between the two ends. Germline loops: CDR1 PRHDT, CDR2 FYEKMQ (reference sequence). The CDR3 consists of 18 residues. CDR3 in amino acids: CASSLRGGRWVGGAEAFF. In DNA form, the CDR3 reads TGTGCCAGCAGCTTAAGGGGGGGACGGTGGGTTGGTGGAGCTGAAGCTTTCTTT.

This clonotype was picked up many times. CDR3 amino acids: CSATDRTSGRMNEQFF. CDR3 bases: TGCAGTGCTACAGATCGGACTAGCGGGAGGATGAATGAGCAGTTCTTC. The genes are TRBV20-1 and TRBJ2-1; TRBD2 matches at 14 bases. Per germline, CDR1 DFQATT and CDR2 SNEGSKA (reference sequence). The V gene end was trimmed by 4 bases and the J gene end by 7 bases; junction bases not matched to a gene: 9. The CDR3 spans 16 residues.

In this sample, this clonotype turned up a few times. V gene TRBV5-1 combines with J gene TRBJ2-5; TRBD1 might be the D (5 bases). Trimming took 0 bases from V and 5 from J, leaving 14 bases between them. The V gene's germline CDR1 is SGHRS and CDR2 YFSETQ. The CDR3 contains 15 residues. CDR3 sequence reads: CASSLGRQGAETQYF. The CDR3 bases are TGCGCCAGCAGCTTGGGGCGCCAGGGCGCGGAGACCCAGTACTTC.

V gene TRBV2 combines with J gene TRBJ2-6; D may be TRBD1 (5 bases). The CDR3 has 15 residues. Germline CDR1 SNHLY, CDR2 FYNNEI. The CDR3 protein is CGSKGQGSGANVLTF. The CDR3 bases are TGTGGATCAAAGGGGCAGGGTTCTGGGGCCAACGTCCTGACTTTC.

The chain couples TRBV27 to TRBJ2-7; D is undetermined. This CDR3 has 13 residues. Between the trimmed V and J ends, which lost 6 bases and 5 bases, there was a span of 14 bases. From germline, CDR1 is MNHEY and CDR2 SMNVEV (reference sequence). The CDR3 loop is CASRRVGQDEQYF. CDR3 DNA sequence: TGTGCCAGCAGAAGAGTTGGGCAGGACGAGCAGTACTTC.

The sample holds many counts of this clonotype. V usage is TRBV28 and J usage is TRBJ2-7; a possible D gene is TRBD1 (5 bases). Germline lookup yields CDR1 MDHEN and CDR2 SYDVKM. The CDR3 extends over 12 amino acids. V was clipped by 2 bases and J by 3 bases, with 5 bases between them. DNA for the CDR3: TGTGCCAGCAGTTTACAGGGCTACGAGCAGTACTTC. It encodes CASSLQGYEQYF.